This is a list of T cell receptor beta chains from one sample in a study of blood T cell repertoires in COVID-19. The protocol was immunoSEQ multiplex PCR, while the TCRdb copy is restricted to in-frame clones and leaves out a portion. Of under 300,000 clones in the sample, roughly 88% are singletons; the top ten hold about 3.1%. Sequences were obtained from PBMCs or T cells enriched from blood (not recorded which). Every receptor here comes from a woman in her thirties or forties who had been exposed to COVID-19. Each CDR3 is given without its conserved first and last residue.

v_gene,CDR3aa
TRBV9,ASSVVPGGNDEQF
TRBV6-4,ASSDVYSNQPQH
TRBV5-1,ASRSGGRVETQY
TRBV5-1,ASSSTAGTGADSPLH
TRBV11-3,ASSPARAGANVLT
TRBV27,ASSLSTSGNEQF
TRBV7-3,ASSRTGGYEQY
TRBV27,ASRELSTGNTEAF
TRBV7-9,APLDRPEKETGELF
TRBV29-1,SESRLAGGNEQF
TRBV19,ASRQTSHPAETQY
TRBV19,ASSKPGVYGYT
TRBV7-9,ASSEVQKTYGYT
TRBV3-1/TRBV3-2,ASSPRAGWSPLH
TRBV11-2,ASSFDPGNTEAF
TRBV24-1,AREEVRTEAF
TRBV7-2,ASSPRERGNTDTQY
TRBV28,ASSSPTDYSSYNEQF
TRBV4-3,ASSQDGDSYNEQF
TRBV24-1,ATIGLAYNSPLH
TRBV5-5,ASRDREALREAF
TRBV25-1,ASRATESSGNTIC
TRBV12-3/TRBV12-4,ASSSLNNYGYT
TRBV28,ASSLSWGGTARQQY
TRBV12-3/TRBV12-4,ASSLVRSGELF
TRBV5-1,ASSPAGTGNYGYT